This T cell receptor beta chain appears in the sequencing data of a study of blood T cells in healthy people across ages. The V gene end was trimmed by 6 bases and the J gene end by 12 bases; junction bases not matched to a gene: 11. The CDR3 has 15 amino acids. Germline V gene sequence: CDR1 SQVTM, CDR2 ANQGSEA. The use of a sample-barcoded 5' primer and a J-beta primer mix characterized a second PCR of about 7 to 12 cycles. All samples yielded 3 million or more CDR3-containing paired-end reads. TCRdb passed the 5' RACE reads through MiXCR, listing each CDR3 protein once. This table has 1.6 million or so distinct CDR3 sequences, around 35% appearing once. Staff drew around 10 milliliters of peripheral blood from each donor. Isolated per sample were at least 6 million PBMCs. In its sample, this clonotype was seen a few times.

The sequenced sample consisted of blood. The V and J genes are TRBV29-1 and TRBJ2-1; the match to TRBD2 covers 16 bases. The clonotype originates from a woman in her twenties or thirties in good health. The CDR3: CSVASGLAGGIRQFF. The CDR3 coding sequence is TGCAGCGTGGCTTCGGGACTAGCGGGGGGGATAAGGCAGTTCTTC.